The 4 T cell receptor beta chains below were found in one sample sequenced in a study of T cells in Graves' hyperthyroidism and ophthalmopathy. Amplification of TCR beta CDR3 regions used RNA as the template. First-round RT-PCR of the TCR CDR3 relied on the HTBI primer set. TCRdb processed the multiplex PCR reads anew with MiXCR; each CDR3 protein has one entry. The sample yields about 760,000 distinct CDR3 sequences, roughly 32% seen once. Sequencing was done on a sample of blood. The receptors were gathered from a woman between 40 and 50 years old with Graves' hyperthyroidism.

The rearrangement uses TRBV5-1 and TRBJ2-2; D might be TRBD1 (6 bases). The V gene's germline CDR1 is SGHRS and CDR2 YFSETQ. Trimming left V 6 bases short and J 5 bases short, with 17 bases between. The CDR3 sequence is 15 residues long. The CDR3 sequence is CASTSDSSFTGELFF. CDR3 sequence (DNA): TGCGCCAGCACCTCGGACAGCTCCTTTACCGGGGAGCTGTTTTTT.

Ten or more counts support this clonotype. The gene calls are TRBV19 and TRBJ2-7; TRBD2 matches 7 bases. CDR3 length equals 13 residues. The germline V gene has CDR1 LNHDA and CDR2 SQIVND (reference sequence). Losses at the gene ends were 3 bases for V and 2 bases for J; bases not matched to a gene: 1. The CDR3 sequence is CASSIGGTYEQYF. For the CDR3, the DNA is TGTGCCAGTAGTATCGGGGGGACCTACGAGCAGTACTTC.

The rearrangement joins TRBV2 to TRBJ1-5; 9 bases align to TRBD1. The V and J ends lost 6 bases and 6 bases, in that order; junction bases with no gene match: 15. CDR1 and CDR2 (germline): SNHLY, FYNNEI. CDR3 length: 17 residues. Here the CDR3 DNA reads TGTGCCAGCAGGTCCTGGGGTACAGGGGGCGGCGGTCAGCCCCAGCATTTT. It codes for CASRSWGTGGGGQPQHF.

This clonotype was detected only a few times. The chain employs TRBV4-3 and TRBJ1-1; no clear D gene. The ends were cut back, 4 bases at V and 3 bases at J, with 9 bases in the middle. Germline V gene sequence: CDR1 LGHNA, CDR2 YSLEER. CDR3 length equals 13 residues. In DNA, the CDR3 is TGCGCCAGCAGCCCCTCCTATGACACTGAAGCTTTCTTT. Amino acid sequence: CASSPSYDTEAFF.